This TCR beta chain is from a study of graft-versus-host responses after intestinal transplantation. General study findings and limits: Recipient marrow showed GvH clones, some seen first in ileum or blood. The study found high graft-versus-host to host-versus-graft clonal ratios in allografts of patients with graft-donor T cell macrochimerism.

TCRdb keeps only in-frame clones here, not all; method: immunoSEQ multiplex PCR. This table holds about 86,000 clones, 90% to 95% found once. V lost 4 bases, J lost 1 base, and 11 bases lay in between. The length of the CDR3 is 15 residues. The germline gives CDR1 MNHEY, CDR2 SVGAGI. A note on this clone: The antigen remains undetermined.

The sequencing used unstimulated CD8+ T cells sorted from spleen or lymph node cells, collected before intestinal transplant. The chain employs TRBV6-5 and TRBJ1-5; D is perhaps TRBD1 (6 bases). This clonotype originated in a human donor who received an intestinal transplant. The chain's CDR3 is CASSSLTGSNQPQHF. CDR3 bases: TGTGCCAGCAGTTCCTTAACAGGGAGCAATCAGCCCCAGCATTTT.